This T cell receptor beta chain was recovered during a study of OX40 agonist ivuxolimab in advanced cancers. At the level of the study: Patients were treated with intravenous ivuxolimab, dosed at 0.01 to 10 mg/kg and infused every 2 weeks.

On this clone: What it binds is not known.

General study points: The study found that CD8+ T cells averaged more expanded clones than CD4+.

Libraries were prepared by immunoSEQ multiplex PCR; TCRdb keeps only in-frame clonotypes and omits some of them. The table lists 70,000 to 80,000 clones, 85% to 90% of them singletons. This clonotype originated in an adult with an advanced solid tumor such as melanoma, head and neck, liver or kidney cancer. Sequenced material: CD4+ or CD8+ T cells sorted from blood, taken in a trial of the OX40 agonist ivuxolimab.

The CDR3 is CASSKSGSYYGYTF. The DNA of the CDR3 is TGTGCCAGCAGTAAGTCAGGGAGCTACTATGGCTACACCTTC. The chain recombines TRBV6-5 with TRBJ1-2, with a possible D match to TRBD1 (5 bases). Looked up from germline, CDR1 is MNHEY and CDR2 is SVGAGI. Trimming shortened V by 5 bases and J by 3 bases, and 13 bases separated the two germline ends. This CDR3 is built from 14 residues.